This T cell receptor (beta chain) was obtained from a study of immune evolution from preneoplasia to lung adenocarcinoma. Study-wide findings and caveats: Normal lung had highest clonality; later lesions appeared denser, more diverse.

Nucleic acids came from premalignant or tumor cells enriched by macro-dissection. V was trimmed by 2 bases and J by 6 bases, leaving 11 bases between them. This CDR3 is 13 amino acids long. Germline loops: CDR1 SGHRS, CDR2 YFSETQ. Worth noting for this clone: Its antigen is undetermined.

Assay used: immunoSEQ multiplex PCR; TCRdb lists only in-frame clones, some missing. Among 3,500 to 4,000 clones listed, just under 75% were seen once. The chain recombines TRBV5-1 with TRBJ1-1; D is uncertain. The receptor comes from a person aged 55 to 79 with lung adenocarcinoma. The specimen was FFPE minimally invasive lung adenocarcinoma tissue. The CDR3 spells CASSLIPGAEAFF. Written as DNA, the CDR3 is TGCGCCAGCAGCTTAATACCCGGCGCTGAAGCTTTCTTT.